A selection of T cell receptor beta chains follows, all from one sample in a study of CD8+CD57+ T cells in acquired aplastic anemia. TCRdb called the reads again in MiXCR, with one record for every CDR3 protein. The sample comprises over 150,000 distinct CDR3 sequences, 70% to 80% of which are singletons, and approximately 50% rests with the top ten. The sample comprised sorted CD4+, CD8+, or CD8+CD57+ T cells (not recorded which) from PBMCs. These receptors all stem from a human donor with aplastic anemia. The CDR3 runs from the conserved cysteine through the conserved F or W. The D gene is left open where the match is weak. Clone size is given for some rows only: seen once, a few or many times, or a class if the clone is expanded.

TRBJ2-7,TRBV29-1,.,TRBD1,TGCAGCGTGAAGACAGGGTCCTACGAGCAGTACTTC,CSVKTGSYEQYF
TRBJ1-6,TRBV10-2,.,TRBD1,TGTGCCAGCAGCCAAGTCGGACAGGGAAATTCACCCCTCCACTTT,CASSQVGQGNSPLHF
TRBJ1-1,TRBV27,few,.,TGTGCCAGCAGTTTATCTAGGGGGAACACTGAAGCTTTCTTT,CASSLSRGNTEAFF
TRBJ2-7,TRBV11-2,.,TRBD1,TGTGCCAGCAGCTTTGGGACAGGGATCACCTACGAGCAGTACTTC,CASSFGTGITYEQYF
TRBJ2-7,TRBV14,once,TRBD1,TGTGCCAGCAGCCAAGGAAGGGACAGGGAGGCCTACGAGCAGTACTTC,CASSQGRDREAYEQYF
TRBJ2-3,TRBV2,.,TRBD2,TGTGCCAGCAATCTAGCGGGAGTGGGAGATACGCAGTATTTT,CASNLAGVGDTQYF
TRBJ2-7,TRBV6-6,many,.,TGTGCCAGCAGTTACGAGGGGTTCAACGAGCAGTACTTC,CASSYEGFNEQYF
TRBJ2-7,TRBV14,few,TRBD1,TGTGCCAGCAGCCAAGCGACAGGGTTTTCCTACGAGCAGTACTTC,CASSQATGFSYEQYF
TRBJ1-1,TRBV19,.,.,TGTGCCAGTAGTTTCTCCATGAACACTGAAGCTTTCTTT,CASSFSMNTEAFF
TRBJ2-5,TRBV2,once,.,TGTGCCAGCACCATGTACGAGACCCAGTACTTC,CASTMYETQYF
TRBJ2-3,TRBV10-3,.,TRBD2,TGTGCCATCAGTGAGCCGACTAGCGGGGGTGGGTTGGGTACGCAGTATTTT,CAISEPTSGGGLGTQYF
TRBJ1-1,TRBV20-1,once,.,TGCAGTGCTACCAGGGGTGCTGAAGCTTTCTTT,CSATRGAEAFF
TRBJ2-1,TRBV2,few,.,TGTGCCAGCAGCCAAGAAGGGATGTTGACCAATGAGCAGTTCTTC,CASSQEGMLTNEQFF
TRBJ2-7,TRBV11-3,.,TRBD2,TGTGCCAGCCAAGAGCGACTAGCGGCTCCCTACGAGCAGTACTTC,CASQERLAAPYEQYF
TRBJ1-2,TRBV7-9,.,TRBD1,TGTGCCAGCAGCCTAAGCACAACAGGGGGATTCTATGGCTACACCTTC,CASSLSTTGGFYGYTF
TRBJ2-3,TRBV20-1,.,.,TGCAGTTTGGGGACAAGGGTGAGAGATACGCAGTATTTT,CSLGTRVRDTQYF
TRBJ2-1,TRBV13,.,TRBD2,TGTGCCAGCAGCGTAACTAGCGGGGCGTACAATGAGCAGTTCTTC,CASSVTSGAYNEQFF
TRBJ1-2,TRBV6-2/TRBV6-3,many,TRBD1,TGTGCCAGCAGTTACGGGGACAGGGTCGCTGGCTACACCTTC,CASSYGDRVAGYTF
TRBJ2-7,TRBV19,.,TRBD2,TGTGCCAGTAGTATAGTCACTAGCGGCTCCTACGAGAAGTACTTC,CASSIVTSGSYEKYF
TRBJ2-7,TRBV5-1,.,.,TGCGCCAGCAGCTCCCCGGGACGCCCCTACGAGCAGTACTTC,CASSSPGRPYEQYF
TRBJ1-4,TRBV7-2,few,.,TGTGCCAGCAGCTTAGCCAGGGAAAAACTGTTTTTT,CASSLAREKLFF
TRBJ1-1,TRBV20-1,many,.,TGCAGTGCTAGAGATAACTACGAAGCTTTCTTT,CSARDNYEAFF
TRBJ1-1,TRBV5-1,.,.,TGCGCCAGCAGCTTGTATACGTCGGTGAACACTGAAGCTTTCTTT,CASSLYTSVNTEAFF
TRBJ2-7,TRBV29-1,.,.,TGCAGCGTTGGGACATTGGGCTACGAGCAGTACTTC,CSVGTLGYEQYF
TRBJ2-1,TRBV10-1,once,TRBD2,TGCGCCAGCACCGATAATAGCGGGGGGGCCATTGATGAGCAGTTCTTC,CASTDNSGGAIDEQFF
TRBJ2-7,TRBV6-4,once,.,TGTGCCAGCAGTGGGACGGATGGCTCCTACGAGCAGTACTTC,CASSGTDGSYEQYF
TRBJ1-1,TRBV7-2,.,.,TGTGCCAGCAGCTTATTCGGGGCCCTGAACACTGAAGCTTTCTTT,CASSLFGALNTEAFF
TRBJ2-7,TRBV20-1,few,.,TGCAGTGCTAGGGGAACGAGCTACGAGCAGTACTTC,CSARGTSYEQYF
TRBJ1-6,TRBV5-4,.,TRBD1,TGTGCCAGCAGCCAAATAAAAGGGACAGGATTTTCTAATTCACCCCTCCACTTT,CASSQIKGTGFSNSPLHF
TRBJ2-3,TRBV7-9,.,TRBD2,TGTGCCAGCAGCCCTCGGTCAGAGGCGGGGGGCATAAGAAGCACAGATACGCAGTATTTT,CASSPRSEAGGIRSTDTQYF
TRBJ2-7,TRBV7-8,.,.,TGTGCCAGCAGCTCCCAATGGGGGCCGTACGAGCAGTACTTC,CASSSQWGPYEQYF